The rows below give T cell receptor beta chains drawn from one sample of a study of cytomegalovirus exposure and HLA in healthy donors. Only in-frame clones appear in the TCRdb table, and some are missing; sequencing was by immunoSEQ multiplex PCR. The sample holds about 200,000 clones; approximately 80% are singletons and the top ten take around 2.8%. Material for sequencing was PBMCs. Receptors originate from a man younger than 40 in good health and CMV-seronegative. CDR3s include the opening cysteine and the closing phenylalanine or tryptophan. A D gene is named only where the DNA matches it firmly. Some rows mark clone size as missing; the rest say once, few, many or name a class of expanded clone.

J gene | V gene | clone size | D gene | CDR3 protein | CDR3 DNA
TRBJ1-1 | TRBV5-6 | - | TRBD1 | CASSTGQVANTEAFF | TGTGCCAGCAGCACTGGACAGGTTGCCAACACTGAAGCTTTCTTT
TRBJ1-1 | TRBV6-5 | once | - | CASSSQGREAFF | TGTGCCAGCAGTTCACAGGGCCGCGAAGCTTTCTTT
TRBJ2-7 | TRBV10-3 | - | TRBD2 | CAISESVAGAYIEQYF | TGTGCCATCAGTGAGTCGGTAGCGGGGGCATATATCGAGCAGTACTTC
TRBJ2-7 | TRBV5-1 | few | - | CASSLAGSYEQYF | TGCGCCAGCAGCTTGGCAGGGTCCTACGAGCAGTACTTC
TRBJ1-1 | TRBV5-6 | few | - | CASSLGQVANTEAFF | TGTGCCAGCAGCTTGGGACAGGTGGCGAACACTGAAGCTTTCTTT
TRBJ2-3 | TRBV9 | - | - | CASSVSLVSNTDTQYF | TGTGCCAGCAGCGTCTCTCTAGTGTCGAACACAGATACGCAGTATTTT
TRBJ1-6 | TRBV19 | - | - | CASTPSGSVYNSPLHF | TGTGCCAGTACTCCCTCAGGGTCCGTCTATAATTCACCCCTCCACTTT
TRBJ1-2 | TRBV6-1 | once | - | CASSEDPGGGKGYYTF | TGTGCCAGCAGTGAAGACCCTGGGGGCGGCAAAGGGTACTACACCTTC
TRBJ1-4 | TRBV9 | - | TRBD1 | CASSVGQGAEKLFF | TGTGCCAGCAGCGTAGGTCAGGGGGCGGAAAAACTGTTTTTT
TRBJ2-7 | TRBV5-1 | few | TRBD2 | CASSRGGGAFIRRFLYEQYF | TGCGCCAGCAGCCGTGGGGGAGGGGCGTTTATCCGACGTTTTCTCTACGAGCAGTACTTC
TRBJ2-1 | TRBV2 | - | TRBD1 | CASRPMTQGAYNEQFF | TGTGCCAGCAGGCCCATGACCCAGGGGGCCTACAATGAGCAGTTCTTC
TRBJ2-7 | TRBV4-1 | - | - | CASSQDFMGARQYF | TGCGCCAGCAGCCAAGATTTCATGGGGGCTAGGCAGTACTTC
TRBJ2-7 | TRBV7-6 | - | - | CASSLAPQQDRPAGYEQYF | TGTGCCAGCAGCTTAGCCCCGCAACAAGACAGACCCGCCGGGTACGAGCAGTACTTC
TRBJ2-7 | TRBV18 | - | - | CASSDLAGLYEQYF | TGTGCCAGCTCAGACCTGGCGGGACTCTACGAGCAGTACTTC
TRBJ2-5 | TRBV29-1 | - | - | CSVDRIQETQYF | TGCAGCGTTGATAGAATCCAAGAGACCCAGTACTTC
TRBJ1-4 | TRBV9 | - | TRBD1 | CASSVGTGFNEKLFF | TGTGCCAGCAGCGTAGGGACAGGATTTAATGAAAAACTGTTTTTT
TRBJ1-3 | TRBV15 | - | - | CATSPQNSGNTIYF | TGTGCCACCAGCCCGCAGAACTCTGGAAACACCATATATTTT
TRBJ1-1 | TRBV6-1 | - | - | CASITIGKETEAFF | TGTGCCAGCATTACCATCGGGAAAGAGACTGAAGCTTTCTTT
TRBJ1-5 | TRBV6-1 | - | - | CASSPGPSAGQPQHF | TGTGCCAGCAGTCCGGGGCCCTCAGCGGGTCAGCCCCAGCATTTT
TRBJ2-5 | TRBV7-2 | - | TRBD2 | CASSLKRGGQETQYF | TGTGCCAGCAGCTTAAAGCGGGGGGGCCAAGAGACCCAGTACTTC
TRBJ2-5 | TRBV11-2 | - | - | CASSFLWQGGETQYF | -
TRBJ2-1 | TRBV5-4 | - | TRBD2 | CASSLGSAGGEQFF | TGTGCCAGCAGCTTGGGGTCCGCGGGGGGTGAGCAGTTCTTC
TRBJ2-7 | TRBV6-6 | - | - | CASSHTGTNEQYF | TGTGCCAGCAGCCATACAGGGACCAACGAGCAGTACTTC
TRBJ2-1 | TRBV13 | - | TRBD2 | CASSNGAGGAYNEQFF | TGTGCCAGCAGCAACGGGGCGGGGGGAGCCTACAATGAGCAGTTCTTC
TRBJ2-7 | TRBV28 | - | - | CASSGQIDSSYEQYF | TGTGCCAGCAGTGGACAGATTGATAGCTCCTACGAGCAGTACTTC
TRBJ1-1 | TRBV18 | once | - | CASSLLGEQAFF | TGTGCCAGCTCACTCTTGGGAGAGCAAGCTTTCTTT
TRBJ2-7 | TRBV4-1 | - | TRBD2 | CASSLGLVIEQYF | TGCGCCAGCAGCCTGGGACTAGTAATCGAGCAGTACTTC
TRBJ2-5 | TRBV4-1 | - | TRBD1 | CASSLDRAQETQYF | TGCGCCAGCAGCCTGGACAGGGCCCAAGAGACCCAGTACTTC
TRBJ1-5 | TRBV15 | - | - | CATSHTARSGEPQHF | TGTGCCACCAGCCACACAGCTCGATCAGGGGAGCCCCAGCATTTT
TRBJ1-1 | TRBV11-2 | - | TRBD1 | CASTGGSNTEAFF | TGTGCCAGTACAGGGGGATCGAACACTGAAGCTTTCTTT
TRBJ2-5 | TRBV28 | - | - | CASKSDKRDLETQYF | TGTGCCAGCAAATCCGACAAACGGGATCTAGAGACCCAGTACTTC
TRBJ1-1 | TRBV6-5 | - | - | CASSPGSTTEAFF | TGTGCCAGCAGTCCAGGGTCAACCACTGAAGCTTTCTTT
TRBJ1-1 | TRBV7-9 | - | - | CASRSGLPNTEAFF | TGTGCCAGCAGATCGGGACTCCCAAACACTGAAGCTTTCTTT
TRBJ2-5 | TRBV5-1 | few | TRBD2 | CASSLSAGTSKETQYF | TGCGCCAGCAGCTTGTCAGCCGGGACTAGCAAAGAGACCCAGTACTTC
TRBJ1-3 | TRBV7-2 | - | - | CASSRGTDSGNTIYF | TGTGCCAGCAGCCGGGGGACGGACTCTGGAAACACCATATATTTT
TRBJ1-3 | TRBV4-2 | once | - | CASSQEGEILYTIYF | TGTGCCAGCAGCCAAGAAGGAGAAATCCTATACACCATATATTTT
TRBJ2-2 | TRBV2 | - | - | CASSSNEGGELFF | TGTGCCAGCAGTTCGAACGAGGGCGGGGAGCTGTTTTTT
TRBJ1-2 | TRBV9 | - | - | CASSVDSRSYGYTF | TGTGCCAGCAGCGTAGACAGCCGATCCTATGGCTACACCTTC
TRBJ2-7 | TRBV6-5 | - | - | CASSRPGVPYEQYF | TGCGCCAGCAGTCGGCCAGGGGTACCCTACGAGCAGTACTTC
TRBJ2-1 | TRBV7-9 | - | TRBD2 | CASSLPSSGVNNEQFF | TGTGCCAGCAGCTTACCCTCCAGCGGGGTGAACAATGAGCAGTTCTTC
TRBJ2-7 | TRBV6-5 | - | TRBD1 | CASTPRDRVDEQYF | TGTGCCAGCACCCCGAGGGACAGGGTCGACGAGCAGTACTTC
TRBJ1-6 | TRBV5-4 | - | - | CASSFRGAGSPLHF | TGTGCCAGCAGCTTTAGGGGCGCCGGCTCACCCCTCCACTTT
TRBJ2-3 | TRBV5-8 | - | TRBD1 | CASSWTGVGSDTQYF | TGTGCCAGCAGCTGGACAGGGGTAGGGTCAGATACGCAGTATTTT
TRBJ2-1 | TRBV9 | - | - | CASSDGVLSGEQFF | TGTGCCAGCAGCGACGGAGTTTTATCCGGTGAGCAGTTCTTC
TRBJ2-7 | TRBV6-5 | - | - | CASSYGRPPYEQYF | TGTGCCAGCAGTTACGGGCGCCCGCCCTACGAGCAGTACTTC
TRBJ2-5 | TRBV27 | - | TRBD1 | CASSPRTGEETQYF | TGTGCCAGCAGTCCCCGCACAGGGGAAGAGACCCAGTACTTC
TRBJ1-1 | TRBV7-3 | - | TRBD1 | CASSYAGGTDTEAFF | TGTGCCAGCAGTTACGCAGGGGGCACGGACACTGAAGCTTTCTTT
TRBJ2-3 | TRBV5-1 | - | TRBD1 | CASSGGRGLGTDTQYF | TGCGCCAGCAGCGGGGGCAGGGGGCTAGGCACAGATACGCAGTATTTT
TRBJ2-1 | TRBV5-1 | - | TRBD1 | CASSTLQGYEQFF | TGCGCCAGCAGCACGTTACAGGGGTATGAGCAGTTCTTC